The present T cell receptor beta chain was sequenced within a study of tumor-infiltrating lymphocytes in primary liver carcinoma. The wider study: The number of productive TCRbeta reads per sample ranged from roughly 3.5 to 8 million and was similar across tissue types. Study results and limitations: Blood had a significantly lower top-250-clone fraction than tumors did (p = 0.039).

Making TCR beta cDNA involved 400 to 600 ng total RNA and a constant-region primer. Investigators got TCR beta libraries out of three nested multiplex PCR rounds, done with slightly modified ARM-PCR. Forward primers for TRBV1-TRBV30 and a C-beta reverse primer served the first two PCR rounds, at approximately 10 cycles each. A single record per CDR3 protein comes from TCRdb applying MiXCR to the multiplex PCR reads. The top ten hold about a fifth of the sample, which has 40,000 to 45,000 distinct CDR3 sequences, 65% to 85% seen once. Remarks on this clonotype: What it binds is not known.

Germline V gives CDR1 ENHRY, CDR2 SYGVKD. Trimming cost V 9 bases and J 2 bases; bases outside gene matches: 9. CDR3 length: 14 amino acids. From around 20-30 mg of unsorted bulk tissue, DNA and RNA were co-extracted together. This sequence was found in a man in his forties or fifties with primary liver carcinoma and hepatitis B virus infection. The sample was liver tumor tissue from sampling region 2. This sample's subset: tumor region T2, inferior pole. The J gene is TRBJ2-5, the V gene TRBV10-3; 7 bases agree with TRBD1. In DNA form, the CDR3 reads TGTGCCATAGGAGAGGGGGCCCTACAAGAGACCCAGTACTTC. This translates into CAIGEGALQETQYF.